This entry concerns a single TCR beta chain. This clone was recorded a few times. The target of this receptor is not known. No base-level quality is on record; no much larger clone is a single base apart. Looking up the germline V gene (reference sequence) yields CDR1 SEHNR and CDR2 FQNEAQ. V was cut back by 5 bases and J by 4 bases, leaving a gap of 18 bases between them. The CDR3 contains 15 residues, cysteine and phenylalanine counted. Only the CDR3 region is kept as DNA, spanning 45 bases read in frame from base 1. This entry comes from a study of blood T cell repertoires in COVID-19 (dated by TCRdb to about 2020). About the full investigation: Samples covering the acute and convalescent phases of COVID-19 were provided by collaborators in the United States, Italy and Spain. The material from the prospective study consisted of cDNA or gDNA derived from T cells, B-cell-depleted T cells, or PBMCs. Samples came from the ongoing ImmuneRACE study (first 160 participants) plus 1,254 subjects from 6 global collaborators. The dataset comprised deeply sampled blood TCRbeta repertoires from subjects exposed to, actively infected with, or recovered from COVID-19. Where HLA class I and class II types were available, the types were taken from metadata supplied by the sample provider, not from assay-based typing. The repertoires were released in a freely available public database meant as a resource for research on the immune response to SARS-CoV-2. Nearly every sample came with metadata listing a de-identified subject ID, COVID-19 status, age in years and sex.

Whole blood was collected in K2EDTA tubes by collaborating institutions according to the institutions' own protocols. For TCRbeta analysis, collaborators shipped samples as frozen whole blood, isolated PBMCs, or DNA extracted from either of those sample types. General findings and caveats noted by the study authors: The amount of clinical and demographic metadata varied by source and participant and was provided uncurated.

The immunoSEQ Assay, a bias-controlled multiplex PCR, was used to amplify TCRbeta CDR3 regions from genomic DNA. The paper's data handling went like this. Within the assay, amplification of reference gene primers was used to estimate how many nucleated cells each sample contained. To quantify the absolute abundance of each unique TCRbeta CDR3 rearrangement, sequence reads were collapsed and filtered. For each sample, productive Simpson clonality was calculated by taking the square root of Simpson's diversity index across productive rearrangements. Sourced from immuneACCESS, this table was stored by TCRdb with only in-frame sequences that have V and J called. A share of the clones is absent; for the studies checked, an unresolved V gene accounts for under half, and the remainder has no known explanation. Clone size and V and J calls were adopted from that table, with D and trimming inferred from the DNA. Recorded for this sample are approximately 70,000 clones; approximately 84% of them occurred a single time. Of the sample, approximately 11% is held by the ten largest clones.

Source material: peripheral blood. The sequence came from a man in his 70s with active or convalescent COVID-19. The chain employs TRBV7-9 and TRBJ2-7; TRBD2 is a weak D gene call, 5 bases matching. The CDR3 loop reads CASSGTGGRGYEQYF. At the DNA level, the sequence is TGTGCCAGCAGCGGAACCGGAGGACGGGGATACGAGCAGTACTTC.